This TCR beta chain was recorded in a study of glioma-infiltrating T cells. CDR3 length equals 14 residues. Trimming took off 6 bases at V and 6 bases at J, with 14 bases between the two ends. Study-wide findings and caveats: Non-neoplastic patients had below-expected tissue-blood divergence, while all gliomas exceeded expectation. CDR3 overlap between tissue and blood was very small.

TCR alpha and beta CDR3 regions were amplified from RNA using iRepertoire nested multiplex PCR. Input was 100-400 ng of tissue mRNA or PBMC total RNA. TCRdb itself ran the multiplex PCR reads through MiXCR, one entry per CDR3 protein. The profile shows 160,000 or so distinct CDR3 sequences, more than 35% of them singletons. The sample holds many counts of this clonotype. Its specificity is unknown. The sequencing input was glioma tissue, nonneoplastic brain tissue, or PBMCs (not recorded which). This chain links TRBV6-7 with TRBJ2-2, with D unresolved. TRBV6-7 carries the ORF label, with uncertain function. The sequence was collected from a human donor with low-grade glioma or glioblastoma, undergoing nonglioma brain surgery, or in good health (not recorded which). The CDR3 DNA is TGTGCCAGCAGACACGAAGGACGGGCCGGGGAGCTGTTTTTT. This translates into CASRHEGRAGELFF.